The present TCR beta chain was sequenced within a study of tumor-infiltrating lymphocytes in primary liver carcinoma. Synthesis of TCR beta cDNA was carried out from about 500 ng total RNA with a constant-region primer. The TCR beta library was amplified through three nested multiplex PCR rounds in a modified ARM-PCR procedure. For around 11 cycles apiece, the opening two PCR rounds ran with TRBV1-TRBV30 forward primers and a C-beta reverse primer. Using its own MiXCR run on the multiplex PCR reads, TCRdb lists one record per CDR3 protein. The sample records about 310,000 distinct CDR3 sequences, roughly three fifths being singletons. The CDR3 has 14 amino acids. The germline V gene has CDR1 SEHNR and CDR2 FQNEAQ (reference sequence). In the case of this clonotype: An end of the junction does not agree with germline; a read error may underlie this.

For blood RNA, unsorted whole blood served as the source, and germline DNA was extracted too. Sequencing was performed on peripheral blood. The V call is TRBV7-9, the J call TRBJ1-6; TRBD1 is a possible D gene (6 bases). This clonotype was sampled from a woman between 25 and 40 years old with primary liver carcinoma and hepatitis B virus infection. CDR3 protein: CANTDRISNSPLQF. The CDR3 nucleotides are TGTGCCAACACCGACAGGATCTCTAATTCACCCCTCCAATTT.